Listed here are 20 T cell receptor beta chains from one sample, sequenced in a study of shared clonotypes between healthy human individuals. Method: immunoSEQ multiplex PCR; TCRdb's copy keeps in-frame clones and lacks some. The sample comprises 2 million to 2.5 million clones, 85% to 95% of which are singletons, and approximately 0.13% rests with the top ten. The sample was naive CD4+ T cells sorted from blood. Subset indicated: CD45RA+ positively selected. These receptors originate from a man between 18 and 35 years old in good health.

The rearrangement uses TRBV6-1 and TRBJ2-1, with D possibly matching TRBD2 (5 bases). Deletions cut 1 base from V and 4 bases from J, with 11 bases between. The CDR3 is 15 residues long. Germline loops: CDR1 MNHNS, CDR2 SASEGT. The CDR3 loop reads CASSEEGSAYNEQFF. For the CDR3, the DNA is TGTGCCAGCAGTGAAGAGGGTAGCGCTTACAATGAGCAGTTCTTC.

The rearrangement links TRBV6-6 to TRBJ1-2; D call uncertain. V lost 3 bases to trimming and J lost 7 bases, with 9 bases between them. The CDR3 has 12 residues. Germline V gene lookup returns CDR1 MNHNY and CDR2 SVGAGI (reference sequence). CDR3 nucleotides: TGTGCCAGCAGTTATGAACGGCGTGGCTACACCTTC. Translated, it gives CASSYERRGYTF.

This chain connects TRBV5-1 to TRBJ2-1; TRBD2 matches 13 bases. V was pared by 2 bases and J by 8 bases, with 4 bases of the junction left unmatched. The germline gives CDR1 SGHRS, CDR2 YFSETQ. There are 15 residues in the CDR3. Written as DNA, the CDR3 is TGCGCCAGCAGCTTCGGACTAGCGGGAGTCTATGAGCAGTTCTTC. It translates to CASSFGLAGVYEQFF.

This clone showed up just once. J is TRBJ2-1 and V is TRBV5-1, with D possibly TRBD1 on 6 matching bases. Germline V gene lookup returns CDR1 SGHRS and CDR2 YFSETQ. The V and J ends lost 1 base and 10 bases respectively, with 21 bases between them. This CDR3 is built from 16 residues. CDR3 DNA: TGCGCCAGCAGCTTGAATACAGGGCTAATGGAAATGGAGCAGTTCTTC. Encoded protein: CASSLNTGLMEMEQFF. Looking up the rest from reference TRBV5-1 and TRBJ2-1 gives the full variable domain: KAGVTQTPRYLIKTRGQQVTLSCSPISGHRSVSWYQQTPGQGLQFLFEYFSETQRNKGNFPGRFSGRQFSNSRSEMNVSTLELGDSALYLCASSLNTGLMEMEQFFGPGTRLTVL.

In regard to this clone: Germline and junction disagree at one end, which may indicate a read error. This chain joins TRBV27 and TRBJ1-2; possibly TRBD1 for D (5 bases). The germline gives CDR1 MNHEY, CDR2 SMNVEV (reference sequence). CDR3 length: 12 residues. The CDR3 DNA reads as TGTGCCAGCAGTTTATCAGGACAACCAACAGCCTTC. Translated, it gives CASSLSGQPTAF.

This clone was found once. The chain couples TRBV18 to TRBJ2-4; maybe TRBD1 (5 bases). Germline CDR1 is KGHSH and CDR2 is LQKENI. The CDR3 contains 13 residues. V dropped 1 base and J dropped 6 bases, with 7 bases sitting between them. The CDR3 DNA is TGTGCCAGCTCACCACAGCAGGGAAACATTCAGTACTTC. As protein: CASSPQQGNIQYF.

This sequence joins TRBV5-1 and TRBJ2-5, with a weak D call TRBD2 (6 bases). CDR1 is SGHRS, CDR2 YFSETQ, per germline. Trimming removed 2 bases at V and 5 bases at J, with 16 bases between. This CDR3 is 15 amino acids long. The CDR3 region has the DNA TGCGCCAGCAGCTTATACTCGACTAGTTGGGAGACCCAGTACTTC. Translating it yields CASSLYSTSWETQYF.

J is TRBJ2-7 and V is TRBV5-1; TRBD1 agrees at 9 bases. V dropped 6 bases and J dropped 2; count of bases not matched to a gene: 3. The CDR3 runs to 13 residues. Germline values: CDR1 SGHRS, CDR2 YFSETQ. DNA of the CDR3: TGCGCCAGCACAACAGGGGGCGCCTACGAGCAGTACTTC. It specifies CASTTGGAYEQYF.

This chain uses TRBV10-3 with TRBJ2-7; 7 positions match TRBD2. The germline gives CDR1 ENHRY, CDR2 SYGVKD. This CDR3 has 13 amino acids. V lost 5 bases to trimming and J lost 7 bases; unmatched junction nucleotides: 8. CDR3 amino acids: CAISPPGGEEQYF. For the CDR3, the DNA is TGTGCCATCAGTCCGCCGGGGGGAGAGGAGCAGTACTTC.

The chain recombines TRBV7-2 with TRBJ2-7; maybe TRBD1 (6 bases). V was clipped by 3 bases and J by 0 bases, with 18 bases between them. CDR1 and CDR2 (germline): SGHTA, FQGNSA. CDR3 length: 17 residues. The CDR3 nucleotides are TGTGCCAGCAGCTTGAGGTCCGGGACATCGTTCTCCTACGAGCAGTACTTC. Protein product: CASSLRSGTSFSYEQYF.

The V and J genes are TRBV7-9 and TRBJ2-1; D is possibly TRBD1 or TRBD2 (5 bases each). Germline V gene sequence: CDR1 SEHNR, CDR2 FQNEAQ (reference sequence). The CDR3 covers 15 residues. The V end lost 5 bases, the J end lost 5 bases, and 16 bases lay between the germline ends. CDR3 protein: CASSPLTGPNNEQFF. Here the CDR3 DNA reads TGTGCCAGCAGCCCACTAACGGGACCTAACAATGAGCAGTTCTTC.

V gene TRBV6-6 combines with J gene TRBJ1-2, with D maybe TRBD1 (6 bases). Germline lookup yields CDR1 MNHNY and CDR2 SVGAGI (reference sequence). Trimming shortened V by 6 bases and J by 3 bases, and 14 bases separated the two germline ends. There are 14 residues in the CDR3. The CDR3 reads CASRDSGEHYGYTF. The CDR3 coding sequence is TGTGCCAGCAGGGACAGTGGGGAGCACTATGGCTACACCTTC.

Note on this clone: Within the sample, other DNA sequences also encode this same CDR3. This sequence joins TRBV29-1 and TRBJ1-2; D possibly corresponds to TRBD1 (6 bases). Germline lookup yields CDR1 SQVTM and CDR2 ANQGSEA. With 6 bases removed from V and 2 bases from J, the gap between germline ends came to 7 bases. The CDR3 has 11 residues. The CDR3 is CSVGANYGYTF. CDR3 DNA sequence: TGCAGCGTGGGGGCCAACTATGGCTACACCTTC.

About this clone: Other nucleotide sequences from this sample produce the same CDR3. The CDR3 coding sequence is TGTGCCAGCTCACCACAGGGTACTGAAGCTTTCTTT. It specifies CASSPQGTEAFF. The J gene is TRBJ1-1, the V gene TRBV18; D is unclear. This CDR3 region has 12 residues. The V gene's germline CDR1 is KGHSH and CDR2 LQKENI. Trimming cost V 1 base and J 5 bases, with 5 bases left between them.

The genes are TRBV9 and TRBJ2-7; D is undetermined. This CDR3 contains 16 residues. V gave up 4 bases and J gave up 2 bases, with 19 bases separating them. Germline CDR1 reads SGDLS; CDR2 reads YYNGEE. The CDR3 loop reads CASSPTEGRVTYEQYF. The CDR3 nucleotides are TGTGCCAGCAGCCCGACGGAAGGTCGAGTCACCTACGAGCAGTACTTC.

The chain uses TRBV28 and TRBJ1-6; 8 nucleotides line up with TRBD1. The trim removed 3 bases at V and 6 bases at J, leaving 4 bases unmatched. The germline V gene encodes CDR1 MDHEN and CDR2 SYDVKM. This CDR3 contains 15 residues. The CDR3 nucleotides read TGTGCCAGCAGTTTTCTGCAGGGGGCTAATTCACCCCTCCACTTT. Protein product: CASSFLQGANSPLHF.

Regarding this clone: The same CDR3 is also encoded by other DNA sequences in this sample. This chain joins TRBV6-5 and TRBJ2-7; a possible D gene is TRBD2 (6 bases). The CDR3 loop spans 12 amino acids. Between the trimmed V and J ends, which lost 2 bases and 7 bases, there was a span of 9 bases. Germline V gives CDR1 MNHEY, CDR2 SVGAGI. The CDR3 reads CASSYRGGEQYF. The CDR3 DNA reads TGTGCCAGCAGTTACCGTGGGGGGGAGCAGTACTTC.

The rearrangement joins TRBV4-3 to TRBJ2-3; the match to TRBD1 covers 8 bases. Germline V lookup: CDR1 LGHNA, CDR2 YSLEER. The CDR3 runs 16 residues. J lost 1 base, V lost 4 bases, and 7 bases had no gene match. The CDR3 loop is CASSLQGGQGTDTQYF. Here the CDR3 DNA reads TGCGCCAGCAGCCTCCAAGGGGGACAGGGCACAGATACGCAGTATTTT.

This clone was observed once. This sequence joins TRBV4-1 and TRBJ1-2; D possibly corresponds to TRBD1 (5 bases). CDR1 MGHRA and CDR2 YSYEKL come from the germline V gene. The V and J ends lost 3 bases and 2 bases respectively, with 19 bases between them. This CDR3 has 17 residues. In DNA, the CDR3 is TGCGCCAGCAGCCAGCGAAAGGGGCAGGGAATGAACTATGGCTACACCTTC. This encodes CASSQRKGQGMNYGYTF.

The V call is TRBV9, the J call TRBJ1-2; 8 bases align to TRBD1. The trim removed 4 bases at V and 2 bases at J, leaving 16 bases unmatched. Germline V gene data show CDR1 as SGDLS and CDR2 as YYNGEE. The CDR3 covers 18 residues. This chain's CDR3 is CASSTPSGGGITNYGYTF. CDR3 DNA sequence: TGTGCCAGCAGCACGCCCTCAGGGGGCGGTATAACCAACTATGGCTACACCTTC.